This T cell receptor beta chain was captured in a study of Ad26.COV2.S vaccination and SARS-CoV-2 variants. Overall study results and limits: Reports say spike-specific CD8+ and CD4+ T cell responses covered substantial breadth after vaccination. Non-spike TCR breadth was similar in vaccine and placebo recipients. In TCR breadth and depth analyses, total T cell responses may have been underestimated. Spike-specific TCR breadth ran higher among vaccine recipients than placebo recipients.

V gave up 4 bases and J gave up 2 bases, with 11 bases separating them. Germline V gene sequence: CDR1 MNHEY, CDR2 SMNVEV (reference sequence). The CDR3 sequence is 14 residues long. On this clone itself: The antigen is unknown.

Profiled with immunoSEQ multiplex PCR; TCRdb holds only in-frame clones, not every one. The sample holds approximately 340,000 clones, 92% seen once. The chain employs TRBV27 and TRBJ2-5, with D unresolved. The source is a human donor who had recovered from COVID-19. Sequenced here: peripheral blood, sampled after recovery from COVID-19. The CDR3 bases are TGTGCCAGCAGTTCAAGGATGGGGCAAGAGACCCAGTACTTC. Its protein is CASSSRMGQETQYF.